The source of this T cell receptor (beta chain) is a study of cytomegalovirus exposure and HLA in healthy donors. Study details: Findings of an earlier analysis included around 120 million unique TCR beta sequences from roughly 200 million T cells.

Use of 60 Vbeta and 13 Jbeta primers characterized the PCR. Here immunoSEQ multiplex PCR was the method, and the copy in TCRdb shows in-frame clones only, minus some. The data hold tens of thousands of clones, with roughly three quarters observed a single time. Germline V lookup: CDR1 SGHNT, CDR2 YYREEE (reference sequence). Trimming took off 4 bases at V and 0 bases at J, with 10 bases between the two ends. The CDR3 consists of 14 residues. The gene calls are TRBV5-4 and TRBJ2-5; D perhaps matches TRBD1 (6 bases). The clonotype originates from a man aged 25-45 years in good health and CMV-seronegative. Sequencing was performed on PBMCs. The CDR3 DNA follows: TGTGCCAGCAGCGCTGGGACAAACCAAGAGACCCAGTACTTC. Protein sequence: CASSAGTNQETQYF.